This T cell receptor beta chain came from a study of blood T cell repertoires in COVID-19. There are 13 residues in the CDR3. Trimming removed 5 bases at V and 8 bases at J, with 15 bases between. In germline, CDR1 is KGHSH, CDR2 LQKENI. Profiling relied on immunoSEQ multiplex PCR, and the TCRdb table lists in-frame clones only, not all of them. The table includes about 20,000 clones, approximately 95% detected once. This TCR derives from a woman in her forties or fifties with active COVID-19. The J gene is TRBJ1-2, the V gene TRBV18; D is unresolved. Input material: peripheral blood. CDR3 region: CASSERVGWGYTF. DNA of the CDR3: TGTGCCAGCTCAGAACGGGTTGGATGGGGCTACACCTTC.